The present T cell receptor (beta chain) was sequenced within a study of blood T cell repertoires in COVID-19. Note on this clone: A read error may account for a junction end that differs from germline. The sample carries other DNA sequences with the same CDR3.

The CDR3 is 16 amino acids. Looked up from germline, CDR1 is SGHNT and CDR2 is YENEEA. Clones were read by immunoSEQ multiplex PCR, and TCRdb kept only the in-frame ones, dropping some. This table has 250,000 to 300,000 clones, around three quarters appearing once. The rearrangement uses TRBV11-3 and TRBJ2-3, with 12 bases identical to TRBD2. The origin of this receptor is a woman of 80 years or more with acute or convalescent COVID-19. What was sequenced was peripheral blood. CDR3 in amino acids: CASSLASGGAPDTQYF. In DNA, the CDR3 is TGCGCCAGCAGCTTGGCTAGCGGGGGGGCCCCAGATACGCAGTATTTT.